Listed below are T cell receptor beta chains from one sample, sequenced in a study of T cell changes during pregnancy in multiple sclerosis. Repertoires were generated with immunoSEQ multiplex PCR, while TCRdb's copy carries only in-frame clones and drops some. The sample shows under 130,000 clones, just over 90% of them seen only once. The sample was peripheral blood, taken after pregnancy. The receptors were sampled from a female donor with multiple sclerosis, enrolled in a pregnancy study. Both conserved end residues are part of each CDR3. Fields, in order: V gene, J gene, D gene, clone size, CDR3 protein, CDR3 DNA. D genes are given only for firm matches. Some rows have no size entry. The others give once, few or many, or a class for an expanded clone.

TRBV11-2	TRBJ2-3	-	once	CASSLDLSGSTDTQYF	TGTGCCAGCAGCTTAGATCTTTCGGGGAGCACAGATACGCAGTATTTT
TRBV5-1	TRBJ2-3	-	-	CASSLTGTDTQYF	TGCGCCAGCAGCTTGACAGGGACAGATACGCAGTATTTT
TRBV6-5	TRBJ1-2	-	few	CASSSQVQGTYTF	TGTGCCAGCTCCTCGCAGGTCCAGGGGACGTACACCTTC
TRBV7-6	TRBJ1-2	-	-	CASSLGQGNGYTF	TGTGCCAGCAGCTTAGGGCAGGGAAATGGCTACACCTTC
TRBV10-3	TRBJ1-5	-	once	CAIAWGQGSNQPQHF	TGTGCCATCGCATGGGGTCAGGGGAGCAATCAGCCCCAGCATTTT
TRBV7-9	TRBJ2-1	TRBD1	-	CASSPDRGVGNEQFF	TGTGCCAGCAGCCCCGACAGGGGAGTCGGGAATGAGCAGTTCTTC
TRBV30	TRBJ1-6	-	-	CAWSVREVEPLHF	TGTGCCTGGAGTGTCCGGGAGGTGGAGCCACTCCACTTT
TRBV5-1	TRBJ2-7	-	-	CASSLSGSSNDEQYF	TGCGCCAGCAGCTTATCGGGTTCGTCAAACGACGAGCAGTACTTC
TRBV27	TRBJ2-7	-	-	CASSKDPKLGRTGRGYEQYF	TGTGCCAGCAGTAAGGACCCCAAGCTCGGACGGACAGGGAGGGGGTACGAGCAGTACTTC
TRBV5-8	TRBJ1-5	TRBD1	-	CASTPQGVSNQPQHF	TGTGCCAGCACCCCACAGGGGGTGAGCAATCAGCCCCAGCATTTT
TRBV15	TRBJ1-5	-	few	CATSRDLGADVPQHF	TGTGCCACCAGCAGAGATCTTGGAGCAGACGTACCCCAGCATTTT
TRBV5-1	TRBJ1-6	-	-	CASSPSAGLDGSPLHF	TGCGCCAGCAGCCCAAGCGCAGGGCTTGACGGGTCACCCCTCCACTTT
TRBV11-1	TRBJ2-1	-	-	CASSRITGHRYNEQFF	TGTGCCAGCAGCCGTATAACCGGTCACCGCTACAATGAGCAGTTCTTC
TRBV7-2	TRBJ2-7	-	-	CASSLTNVQYF	TGTGCCAGCAGCTTAACTAACGTGCAGTACTTC
TRBV12-5	TRBJ1-3	-	-	CASGPSGKRSGNTIYF	TGTGCTAGTGGCCCCTCGGGAAAACGATCTGGAAACACCATATATTTT
TRBV6-1	TRBJ2-7	TRBD1	-	CASTIRDRAYEQYF	TGTGCCAGCACTATCCGGGACAGGGCTTACGAGCAGTACTTC
TRBV2	TRBJ1-2	-	-	CASSDLGAFGYTF	TGTGCCAGCAGTGATTTAGGGGCCTTCGGCTACACCTTC